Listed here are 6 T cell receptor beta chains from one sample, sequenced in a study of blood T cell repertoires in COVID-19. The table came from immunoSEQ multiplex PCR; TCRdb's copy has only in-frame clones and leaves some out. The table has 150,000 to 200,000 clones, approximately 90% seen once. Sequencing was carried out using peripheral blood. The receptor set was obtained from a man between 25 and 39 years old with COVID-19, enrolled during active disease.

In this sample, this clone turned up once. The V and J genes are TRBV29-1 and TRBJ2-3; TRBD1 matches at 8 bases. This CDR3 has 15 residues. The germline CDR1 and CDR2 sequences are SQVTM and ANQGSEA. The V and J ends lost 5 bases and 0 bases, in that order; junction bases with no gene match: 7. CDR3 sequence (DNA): TGCAGCGTTATCCGTCGGGACAGGAGCACAGATACGCAGTATTTT. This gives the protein CSVIRRDRSTDTQYF.

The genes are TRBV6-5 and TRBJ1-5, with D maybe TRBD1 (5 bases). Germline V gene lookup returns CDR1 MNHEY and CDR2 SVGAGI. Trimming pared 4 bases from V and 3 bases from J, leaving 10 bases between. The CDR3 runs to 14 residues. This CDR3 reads CASSLQVNNQPQHF. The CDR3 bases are TGTGCCAGCAGTTTACAGGTGAACAATCAGCCCCAGCATTTT.

The CDR3 spells CALTQRKQGASSNTGELFF. CDR3 coding DNA: TGCGCCCTCACACAGAGAAAGCAGGGGGCAAGCAGTAACACCGGGGAGCTGTTTTTT. The genes are TRBV10-1 and TRBJ2-2, with TRBD1 matching over 8 bases. The junction had 22 bases not matched to a gene; V was cut back by 11 bases and J by 2 bases. This CDR3 has 19 residues. Germline V gene lookup returns CDR1 WNHNN and CDR2 SYGVQD (reference sequence).

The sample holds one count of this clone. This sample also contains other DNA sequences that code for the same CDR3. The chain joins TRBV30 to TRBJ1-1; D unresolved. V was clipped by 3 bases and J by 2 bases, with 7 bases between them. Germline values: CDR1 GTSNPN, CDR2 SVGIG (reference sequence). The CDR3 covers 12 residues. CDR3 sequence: CAWSPGNTEAFF. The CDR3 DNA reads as TGTGCCTGGAGCCCGGGAAACACTGAAGCTTTCTTT.

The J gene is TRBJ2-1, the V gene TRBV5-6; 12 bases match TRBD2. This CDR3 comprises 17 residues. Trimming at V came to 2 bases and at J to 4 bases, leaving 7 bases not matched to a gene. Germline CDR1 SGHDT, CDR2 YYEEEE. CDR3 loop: CASSLIRTSGIYNEQFF. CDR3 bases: TGTGCCAGCAGCTTAATTCGGACTAGCGGGATTTACAATGAGCAGTTCTTC.

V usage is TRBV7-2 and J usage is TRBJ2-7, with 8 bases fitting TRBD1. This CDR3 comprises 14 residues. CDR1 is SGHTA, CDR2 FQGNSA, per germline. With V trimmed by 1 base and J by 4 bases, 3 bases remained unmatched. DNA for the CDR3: TGTGCCAGCAGCTTAGGGGACAGGCGGTACGAGCAGTACTTC. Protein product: CASSLGDRRYEQYF. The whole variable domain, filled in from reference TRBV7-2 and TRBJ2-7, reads GAGVSQSPSNKVTEKGKDVELRCDPISGHTALYWYRQSLGQGLEFLIYFQGNSAPDKSGLPSDRFSAERTGGSVSTLTIQRTQQEDSAVYLCASSLGDRRYEQYFGPGTRLTVT.